This is a list of T cell receptor beta chains from one sample in a study of blood T cell repertoires in COVID-19. Assay: immunoSEQ multiplex PCR; the TCRdb copy retains only in-frame clones and omits some. The sample lists hundreds of thousands of clones, about 87% seen once, with about 3% in the top ten. Sequenced sample: PBMCs or T cells enriched from blood (not recorded which). The receptors derive from a woman in her forties or fifties who had recovered from COVID-19. The CDR3 runs from the conserved cysteine through the conserved F or W. A D gene is named only where the DNA matches it firmly. Only part of the rows carry a size: once, few, many, or a class if the clone is expanded.

j_gene,d_gene,v_gene,abundance,CDR3aa,CDR3nt
TRBJ1-2,NA,TRBV5-1,NA,CASSLAPGVPF,TGCGCCAGCAGCTTGGCCCCAGGGGTACCCTTC
TRBJ1-6,NA,TRBV5-1,NA,CASSLEGGRNSPLHF,TGCGCCAGCAGCTTGGAAGGGGGTCGGAATTCACCCCTCCACTTT
TRBJ2-1,TRBD2,TRBV11-3,NA,CASSTGTSHEQFF,TGTGCCAGCAGCACCGGGACTAGTCATGAGCAGTTCTTC
TRBJ2-3,TRBD2,TRBV18,NA,CASSGTRREGQDTQYF,TGTGCCAGCTCGGGTACGAGGAGGGAGGGCCAAGATACGCAGTATTTT
TRBJ1-1,TRBD1,TRBV7-2,NA,CASSYGTGGKDTEAFF,TGTGCCAGCAGCTACGGGACAGGGGGCAAGGACACTGAAGCTTTCTTT
TRBJ2-5,NA,TRBV2,NA,CASSALGARETQYF,TGTGCCAGCAGTGCCCTTGGGGCCCGCGAGACCCAGTACTTC
TRBJ2-3,TRBD2,TRBV9,NA,CASSVGLAGINTQYF,TGTGCCAGCAGCGTAGGACTAGCGGGAATTAATACGCAGTATTTT
TRBJ1-5,TRBD1,TRBV5-4,NA,CASSRDRGNQPQHF,TGTGCCAGCAGCCGGGACAGGGGGAATCAGCCCCAGCATTTT
TRBJ2-1,TRBD2,TRBV28,NA,CASSSGGLAGYNEQFF,TGTGCCAGCAGCTCCGGAGGACTAGCTGGCTACAATGAGCAGTTCTTC
TRBJ1-2,TRBD1,TRBV28,NA,CASRIPGQGRLGYTF,TGTGCCAGCCGAATACCGGGACAGGGGCGTCTTGGCTACACCTTC
TRBJ2-7,NA,TRBV6-2/TRBV6-3,NA,CASSPLKAGSFIEQYF,TGTGCCAGCAGCCCCCTGAAGGCGGGGTCTTTCATCGAGCAGTACTTC
TRBJ1-2,NA,TRBV5-6,medium-sized,CASSLRTDLNYGYTF,TGTGCCAGCAGCCTACGGACAGACCTTAACTATGGCTACACCTTC
TRBJ1-2,NA,TRBV19,NA,CASRGGLVGYTF,TGTGCCAGCCGCGGGGGGCTGGTTGGCTACACCTTC
TRBJ2-1,TRBD2,TRBV5-6,once,CASMAGVSSEQFF,TGTGCCAGCATGGCGGGAGTGTCCTCCGAGCAGTTCTTC
TRBJ2-1,NA,TRBV18,NA,CASSPGLDNEQFF,TGTGCCAGCTCACCGGGACTTGACAATGAGCAGTTCTTC
TRBJ1-1,NA,TRBV25-1,NA,CASSEGGSDTEAFF,TGTGCCAGCAGTGAAGGGGGGAGCGACACTGAAGCTTTCTTT
TRBJ2-7,TRBD2,TRBV5-1,few,CASSLTELAGALHEQYF,TGCGCCAGCAGCTTGACGGAACTAGCGGGAGCTCTCCACGAGCAGTACTTC
TRBJ2-7,TRBD1,TRBV28,NA,CASSFDRGRNYEQYF,TGTGCCAGCAGTTTTGACAGGGGGCGAAACTACGAGCAGTACTTC
TRBJ2-1,NA,TRBV24-1,NA,CATSDSGRPYNEQFF,TGTGCCACCAGTGATTCAGGAAGACCCTACAATGAGCAGTTCTTC
TRBJ2-3,TRBD2,TRBV3-1/TRBV3-2,NA,CASSSPPSGDTDTQYF,TGTGCCAGCAGCTCACCCCCTAGCGGGGACACAGATACGCAGTATTTT
TRBJ2-7,TRBD2,TRBV28,NA,CASSPQGTTSYEQYF,TGTGCCAGCAGTCCCCAAGGGACTACGTCCTACGAGCAGTACTTC
TRBJ1-1,TRBD1,TRBV29-1,NA,CSGDRGTEAFF,TGCAGCGGGGACAGGGGCACTGAAGCTTTCTTT
TRBJ2-1,NA,TRBV5-5,NA,CASSLEELISSYNEQFF,TGTGCCAGCAGCTTGGAAGAACTAATAAGCTCCTACAATGAGCAGTTCTTC
TRBJ1-2,TRBD1,TRBV6-5,NA,CASRATGGYGYTF,TGTGCCAGCAGGGCGACAGGGGGCTATGGCTACACCTTC
TRBJ1-2,TRBD1,TRBV29-1,NA,CSVEGRGPNYGYTF,TGCAGCGTGGAGGGTAGGGGGCCCAACTATGGCTACACCTTC
TRBJ1-6,TRBD1,TRBV27,NA,CASSSGQGAFSPLHF,TGTGCCAGCAGTTCGGGACAGGGGGCCTTTTCACCCCTCCACTTT
TRBJ2-7,NA,TRBV3-1/TRBV3-2,NA,CASSQGSGYEQYF,TGTGCCAGCAGCCAAGGGTCGGGTTACGAGCAGTACTTC
TRBJ1-3,NA,TRBV28,NA,CASSLSPGGNTIYF,TGTGCCAGCAGTTTATCCCCAGGTGGAAACACCATATATTTT
TRBJ1-5,NA,TRBV19,once,CASSISGVNQPQHF,TGTGCCAGTAGTATTTCAGGGGTCAATCAGCCCCAGCATTTT
TRBJ1-3,NA,TRBV7-2,once,CASSFGRLGDTIYF,TGTGCCAGCAGCTTTGGCAGATTAGGAGACACCATATATTTT
TRBJ2-2,TRBD2,TRBV28,NA,CASSSAGESGELFF,TGTGCCAGCAGTTCAGCGGGAGAGTCCGGGGAGCTGTTTTTT
TRBJ2-1,TRBD2,TRBV27,NA,CASSFASGGEQFF,TGTGCCAGCAGTTTCGCTAGCGGTGGTGAGCAGTTCTTC
TRBJ1-4,TRBD1,TRBV15,NA,CATSRDRDRGEKLFF,TGTGCCACCAGCAGAGACCGGGACAGGGGGGAAAAACTGTTTTTT
TRBJ2-5,NA,TRBV7-2,NA,CASSLAGSQETQYF,TGTGCCAGCAGCTTAGCGGGGAGCCAAGAGACCCAGTACTTC
TRBJ2-7,TRBD2,TRBV28,NA,CASRPSGPYNSYEQYF,TGTGCCAGCAGACCTAGCGGACCATATAACTCCTACGAGCAGTACTTC
TRBJ1-6,TRBD1,TRBV4-3,NA,CASSQDAGTGASTYNSPLHF,TGCGCCAGCAGCCAAGACGCCGGGACAGGGGCCTCAACCTATAATTCACCCCTCCACTTT
TRBJ2-2,NA,TRBV27,NA,CASSLEYTGELFF,TGTGCCAGCAGTTTGGAGTACACCGGGGAGCTGTTTTTT
TRBJ1-2,NA,TRBV5-5,NA,CASSLQTHGNYGYTF,TGTGCCAGCAGCTTGCAAACCCACGGGAACTATGGCTACACCTTC
TRBJ2-2,NA,TRBV3-1/TRBV3-2,NA,CASSQVIGELFF,TGTGCCAGCAGCCAAGTAATCGGGGAGCTGTTTTTT
TRBJ2-5,NA,TRBV5-3,NA,CARSATGLETQYF,TGTGCCAGAAGCGCTACAGGGTTGGAGACCCAGTACTTC
TRBJ1-6,NA,TRBV5-5,NA,CASSLALQGNSPLHF,TGTGCCAGCAGCTTGGCACTTCAGGGCAATTCACCCCTCCACTTT
TRBJ2-7,NA,TRBV25-1,NA,CASSEGPRRDEQYF,TGTGCCAGCAGTGAGGGGCCCCGGAGGGACGAGCAGTACTTC
TRBJ1-2,NA,TRBV7-2,NA,CASSHNRDYGYTF,TGTGCCAGCAGCCACAACAGGGACTATGGCTACACCTTC
TRBJ1-1,NA,TRBV4-3,once,CASSQDSAAREAFF,TGCGCCAGCAGCCAAGATTCCGCGGCACGAGAAGCTTTCTTT
TRBJ2-2,NA,TRBV6-5,NA,CASSFGRQPNTGELFF,TGTGCCAGCAGTTTCGGCCGACAGCCGAACACCGGGGAGCTGTTTTTT
TRBJ1-6,TRBD1,TRBV28,few,CASRRTGGNSPLHF,TGTGCCAGCAGGCGGACAGGGGGGAATTCACCCCTCCACTTT
TRBJ1-1,NA,TRBV20-1,NA,CSAEVGAGAFF,TGCAGTGCAGAGGTGGGGGCAGGAGCTTTCTTT
TRBJ2-1,TRBD1,TRBV18,NA,CASSPGQGWNEQFF,TGTGCCAGCTCACCGGGACAGGGTTGGAATGAGCAGTTCTTC
TRBJ1-4,TRBD1,TRBV6-2/TRBV6-3,NA,CASSNRTGRYEKLFF,TGTGCCAGCAGTAACCGGACAGGGAGGTATGAAAAACTGTTTTTT
TRBJ2-3,TRBD1,TRBV29-1,NA,CSVVGGTGPTDTQYF,TGCAGCGTTGTCGGAGGGACAGGGCCCACAGATACGCAGTATTTT
TRBJ2-2,TRBD1,TRBV4-1,NA,CASSQDRGTTGGLTGELFF,TGCGCCAGCAGCCAAGATAGGGGGACCACAGGGGGCTTGACCGGGGAGCTGTTTTTT
TRBJ1-1,TRBD1,TRBV11-2,NA,CASSLGPGQGVNTEAFF,TGTGCCAGCAGCTTGGGCCCGGGACAGGGGGTGAACACTGAAGCTTTCTTT
TRBJ2-6,NA,TRBV28,NA,CASVQESSGANVLTF,TGTGCCAGCGTCCAGGAAAGCTCTGGGGCCAACGTCCTGACTTTC